Listed here is a single TCR beta chain. This record comes from a study of blood T cell repertoires in COVID-19. In the study overall: The study drew acute and convalescent COVID-19 samples from the United States, Italy and Spain. From T cells, B-cell-depleted T cells, or PBMCs came the material, which was cDNA or gDNA.

V gave up 0 bases and J gave up 5 bases, with 13 bases separating them. The CDR3 sequence is 15 residues long. In germline, CDR1 is ENHRY, CDR2 SYGVKD. In the original processing: Estimation of nucleated cell counts relied on the amplification of reference gene primers. The data were produced by immunoSEQ multiplex PCR, yet TCRdb's version contains in-frame clones alone and is incomplete. The V and J calls and clone size were taken over from that table, and D and trimming were inferred from the DNA. The sample records just over 35,000 clones, around nine tenths being singletons. The rearrangement links TRBV10-3 to TRBJ1-1; D possibly corresponds to TRBD1 (5 bases). This TCR was sampled from a human donor in a cohort sampled during active COVID-19. The sequencing sample was made of peripheral blood. The CDR3 nucleotides read TGTGCCATCAGTGAGTCGATTGGGGGGGGGACTGAAGCTTTCTTT. This translates into CAISESIGGGTEAFF.